The subject of this entry is one T cell receptor (beta chain). Repertoires were generated with immunoSEQ multiplex PCR, while TCRdb's copy carries only in-frame clones and drops some. The table records about 80,000 clones, roughly nine tenths of them present only once. This specimen belongs to a study of control samples from healthy donors and cancer patients. Germline V gene lookup returns CDR1 SQVTM and CDR2 ANQGSEA. The CDR3 runs 16 residues. V shed 6 bases, J shed 6 bases, and the junction held 14 bases outside the gene matches. The V gene is TRBV29-1, the J gene TRBJ2-1, with 10 positions matching TRBD2. The source of this sequence is a woman aged 55-69 years in good health. Sequencing input: blood. DNA for the CDR3: TGCAGCGTCTATGCTAGCGGGGGAGCATGGGGCAATGAGCAGTTCTTC. The encoded protein is CSVYASGGAWGNEQFF.